This passage covers 20 T cell receptor beta chains from one sample sequenced in a study of cytomegalovirus exposure and HLA in healthy donors. PCR was performed using 60 Vbeta and 13 Jbeta primers. Sequenced by immunoSEQ multiplex PCR; TCRdb stores in-frame clones only, minus some. In the table there are about 94,000 clones, about four fifths of which are singletons. The specimen sequenced was PBMCs. These receptors were obtained from a human donor in good health.

This chain joins TRBV2 and TRBJ1-1; D remains ambiguous. CDR1 and CDR2 from the germline V gene are SNHLY and FYNNEI. V dropped 7 bases and J dropped 4 bases, with 7 bases sitting between them. The CDR3 has 11 residues. This CDR3 is CASNQFTEAFF. The CDR3 region has the DNA TGTGCCAGCAATCAGTTCACTGAAGCTTTCTTT.

Worth noting for this clone: The junction and the germline gene differ at one end; a read error may be behind it. Here the CDR3 DNA reads TGTTCCAGCAGCTTACTGTTCCACGAGCAGTACTTC. Translated: CSSSLLFHEQYF. The chain links TRBV7-9 to TRBJ2-7; D is ambiguous. Per germline, CDR1 SEHNR and CDR2 FQNEAQ (reference sequence). The CDR3 totals 12 residues.

This sequence joins TRBV11-2 and TRBJ2-7; D ambiguous. Looked up from germline, CDR1 is SGHAT and CDR2 is FQNNGV. There are 11 residues in the CDR3. V lost 5 bases and J 7 bases, leaving 9 bases between the germline ends. CDR3 bases: TGTGCCAGCAGCGATCTCGGGGAGCAGTACTTC. Translated, it gives CASSDLGEQYF.

This chain joins TRBV7-2 and TRBJ2-7, with D unclear. Trimming took 0 bases from V and 2 from J, leaving 5 bases between them. Germline values: CDR1 SGHTA, CDR2 FQGNSA. This CDR3 contains 13 residues. Here the CDR3 reads CASSLARTYEQYF. CDR3 coding DNA: TGTGCCAGCAGCTTAGCGCGGACCTACGAGCAGTACTTC.

The chain combines TRBV14 with TRBJ2-1; tentatively, D is TRBD2 (5 bases). CDR3 size: 19 residues. Germline V gene lookup returns CDR1 SGHDN and CDR2 FVKESK. V was pared by 2 bases and J by 7 bases, with 27 bases between. The CDR3 region has the DNA TGTGCCAGCAGCCAATCTACACCACGGGGTCTAGTAATCAGGAATGAGCAGTTCTTC. Its translation is CASSQSTPRGLVIRNEQFF.

The chain is built from TRBV7-9 and TRBJ1-2; possibly TRBD1 for D (5 bases). The CDR3 has 12 residues. V was pared by 5 bases and J by 8 bases, with 12 bases between. Germline lookup yields CDR1 SEHNR and CDR2 FQNEAQ (reference sequence). CDR3 residues: CASSPRQGGYTF. CDR3 DNA: TGTGCCAGCAGCCCCCGGCAGGGCGGCTACACCTTC.

This chain joins TRBV7-2 and TRBJ2-1, with TRBD1 as a possible D gene (6 bases). Trimming pared 6 bases from V and 8 bases from J, leaving 14 bases between. Germline V gene sequence: CDR1 SGHTA, CDR2 FQGNSA. The CDR3 sequence is 13 residues long. CDR3 loop: CASREFSGDEQFF. In nucleotides, the CDR3 is TGTGCCAGCAGAGAGTTTTCAGGGGATGAGCAGTTCTTC.

J is TRBJ2-7 and V is TRBV7-2; 7 bases line up with TRBD2. CDR1 is SGHTA, CDR2 FQGNSA, per germline. The CDR3 is 15 residues long. V lost 5 bases to trimming and J lost 3 bases; unmatched junction nucleotides: 10. The CDR3, as DNA: TGTGCCAGCAGCCTGGGCGGGGGTTTTATCTACGAGCAGTACTTC. Translating it yields CASSLGGGFIYEQYF. The full variable domain, in which reference TRBV7-2 and TRBJ2-7 provide the parts outside the CDR3, is GAGVSQSPSNKVTEKGKDVELRCDPISGHTALYWYRQSLGQGLEFLIYFQGNSAPDKSGLPSDRFSAERTGGSVSTLTIQRTQQEDSAVYLCASSLGGGFIYEQYFGPGTRLTVT.

The CDR3: CASSRGTGVGYGYTF. The CDR3 nucleotides are TGTGCCAGCAGTCGAGGGACAGGGGTTGGATATGGCTACACCTTC. The J gene is TRBJ1-2, the V gene TRBV6-5; 10 bases are a match to TRBD1. This CDR3 has 15 residues. The V gene end was trimmed by 5 bases and the J gene end by 5 bases; junction bases not matched to a gene: 8. Germline CDR1 MNHEY, CDR2 SVGAGI.

The rearrangement links TRBV19 to TRBJ1-1, with D possibly matching TRBD1 (5 bases). The germline V gene encodes CDR1 LNHDA and CDR2 SQIVND (reference sequence). Trimming removed 4 bases at V and 3 bases at J, with 6 bases between. The CDR3 consists of 12 residues. The CDR3 DNA reads TGTGCCAGTAGTAGGGGGGACACTGAAGCTTTCTTT. It is translated as CASSRGDTEAFF.

The table lists this clone with a count of one. Written as DNA, the CDR3 is TGTGCCAGCAGTCGGACAGTCGCAACTAATGAAAAACTGTTTTTT. Its protein product is CASSRTVATNEKLFF. This rearrangement joins TRBV28 to TRBJ1-4, with D tentatively TRBD1 (6 bases). The CDR3 sequence is 15 residues long. The V gene lost 5 bases and the J gene lost 0 bases, with 10 bases spanning the gap. The germline CDR1 and CDR2 sequences are MDHEN and SYDVKM.

The chain has TRBV6-5 and TRBJ1-2; no clear D. The V gene's germline CDR1 is MNHEY and CDR2 SVGAGI. The CDR3 is 13 amino acids. The V end was cut by 6 bases, the J end by 4 bases, with 12 bases between. The CDR3 region is CASSRDMGYGYTF. The CDR3 nucleotides are TGTGCCAGCAGCCGTGACATGGGCTATGGCTACACCTTC.

This rearrangement joins TRBV30 to TRBJ1-6; 8 positions agree with TRBD1. Germline CDR1 GTSNPN, CDR2 SVGIG (reference sequence). CDR3 length: 14 residues. V lost 2 bases to trimming and J lost 9 bases; unmatched junction nucleotides: 6. CDR3 nucleotide sequence: TGTGCCTGGAGTTTAACAGGGGGAGGTTCACCCCTCCACTTT. As protein: CAWSLTGGGSPLHF.

The gene calls are TRBV7-3 and TRBJ2-3, with 8 positions matching TRBD2. The CDR3 runs to 17 residues. Germline loops: CDR1 SGHTA, CDR2 FQGTGA. V shed 2 bases and J 8 bases; nucleotides not matched to a gene: 15. In nucleotides, the CDR3 is TGTGCCAGCAGCTTACTTCCCGAGGGACTAGGCCCCGGTACGCAGTATTTT. This encodes CASSLLPEGLGPGTQYF.

CDR3 region: CAGQAGVADTQYF. DNA of the CDR3: TGTGCCGGGCAGGCAGGGGTGGCAGATACGCAGTATTTT. The V and J genes are TRBV28 and TRBJ2-3, with a tentative D call TRBD1 (6 bases). The CDR3 runs to 13 residues. V lost 11 bases and J lost 4, with 16 bases in between. CDR1 is MDHEN and CDR2 is SYDVKM in the germline V gene.

This clone appeared a few times. V and J are TRBV28 and TRBJ2-1; D might be TRBD2 (6 bases). V shed 7 bases and J shed 12 bases, with 16 bases lying between them. The CDR3 is 12 amino acids. Germline values: CDR1 MDHEN, CDR2 SYDVKM. This CDR3 reads CASNDYSGTQFF. DNA for the CDR3: TGTGCCAGCAACGACTATAGCGGTACGCAGTTCTTC. The full variable domain, with the rest looked up from reference TRBV28 and TRBJ2-1, is DVKVTQSSRYLVKRTGEKVFLECVQDMDHENMFWYRQDPGLGLRLIYFSYDVKMKEKGDIPEGYSVSREKKERFSLILESASTNQTSMYLCASNDYSGTQFFGPGTRLTVL.

The rearrangement uses TRBV18 and TRBJ2-2; D remains ambiguous. V lost 3 bases to trimming and J lost 2 bases, with 7 bases between them. Germline V gene data show CDR1 as KGHSH and CDR2 as LQKENI. The CDR3 has 14 amino acids. The CDR3 region has the DNA TGTGCCAGCTCACCGGCCTTAAACACCGGGGAGCTGTTTTTT. It translates to CASSPALNTGELFF.

The rearrangement uses TRBV19 and TRBJ1-3, with D uncertain. Germline CDR1 LNHDA, CDR2 SQIVND (reference sequence). The CDR3 is made up of 13 amino acids. Deletions cut 7 bases from V and 0 bases from J, with 7 bases between. The CDR3 reads CASIAGSGNTIYF. As DNA, the CDR3 is TGTGCCAGTATCGCCGGCTCTGGAAACACCATATATTTT.

For the CDR3, the DNA is TGTGCCAGTAGTCGAGTTCCCCGGGAGGAGCTGTTTTTT. Translated: CASSRVPREELFF. The rearrangement joins TRBV19 to TRBJ2-2; D possibly corresponds to TRBD2 (5 bases). The CDR3 is 13 amino acids. Germline-derived CDR1 and CDR2 are LNHDA and SQIVND (reference sequence). V dropped 5 bases and J dropped 10 bases, with 14 bases sitting between them.

This clone was detected a few times. V gene TRBV7-9 combines with J gene TRBJ2-7, with 8 bases matching TRBD1. V gave up 5 bases and J gave up 5 bases; unmatched junction bases: 8. CDR3 length: 14 amino acids. Looked up from germline, CDR1 is SEHNR and CDR2 is FQNEAQ (reference sequence). CDR3 loop: CASSNSDRVDEQYF. CDR3 bases: TGTGCCAGCAGCAACTCGGACAGGGTCGACGAGCAGTACTTC.